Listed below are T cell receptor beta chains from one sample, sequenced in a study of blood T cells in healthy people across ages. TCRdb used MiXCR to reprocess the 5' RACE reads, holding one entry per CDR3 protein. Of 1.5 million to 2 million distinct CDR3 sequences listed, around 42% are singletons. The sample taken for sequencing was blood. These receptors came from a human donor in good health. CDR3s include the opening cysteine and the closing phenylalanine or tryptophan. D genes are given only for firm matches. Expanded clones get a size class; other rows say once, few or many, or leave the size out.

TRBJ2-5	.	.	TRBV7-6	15	CASSSNDRPVETQYF	TGTGCCAGCAGCTCCAATGACCGGCCGGTTGAGACCCAGTACTTC
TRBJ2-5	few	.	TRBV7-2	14	CASSLSWTEETQYF	TGTGCCAGCAGCTTATCCTGGACGGAAGAGACCCAGTACTTC
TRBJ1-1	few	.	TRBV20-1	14	CSAQTSGLYTEAFF	TGCAGTGCTCAAACGTCGGGTCTTTACACTGAAGCTTTCTTT
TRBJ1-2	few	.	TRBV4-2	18	CASSQGPGGDTADYGYTF	TGTGCCAGCAGCCAAGGGCCCGGAGGGGACACTGCGGACTATGGCTACACCTTC
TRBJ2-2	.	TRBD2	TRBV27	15	CASSFSGGASGELFF	TGTGCCAGCAGTTTTAGCGGGGGGGCGAGTGGGGAGCTGTTTTTT
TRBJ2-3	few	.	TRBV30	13	CAWSEGVTDTQYF	TGTGCCTGGAGTGAGGGCGTTACAGATACGCAGTATTTT
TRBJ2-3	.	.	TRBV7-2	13	CASGHNQRDTQYF	TGTGCCAGCGGACATAACCAACGAGATACGCAGTATTTT
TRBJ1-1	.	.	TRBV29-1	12	CSVDLQGPEAFF	TGCAGCGTTGATTTACAGGGCCCTGAAGCTTTCTTT
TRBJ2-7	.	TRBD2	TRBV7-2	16	CASSPSGVAGPYEQYF	TGTGCCAGCAGCCCCTCGGGGGTAGCGGGCCCCTACGAGCAGTACTTC
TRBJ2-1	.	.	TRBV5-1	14	CASSFPGATNEQFF	TGCGCCAGCAGCTTTCCCGGGGCTACCAATGAGCAGTTCTTC
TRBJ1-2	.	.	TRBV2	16	CASSDYRDGANYGYTF	TGTGCCAGCAGTGACTACCGGGACGGAGCTAACTATGGCTACACCTTC
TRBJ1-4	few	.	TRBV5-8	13	CASSLKTNEKLFF	TGTGCCAGCAGCCTGAAGACTAATGAAAAACTGTTTTTT
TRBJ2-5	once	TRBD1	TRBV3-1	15	CASSQDARGTETQYF	TGTGCCAGCAGCCAAGATGCCAGGGGGACCGAGACCCAGTACTTC
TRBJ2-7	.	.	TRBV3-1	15	CASSQDQSSCYEQYF	TGTGCCAGCAGCCAAGACCAATCTAGTTGCTACGAGCAGTACTTC
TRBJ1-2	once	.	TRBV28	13	CASSRHLYYGYTF	TGTGCCAGCAGTCGACACCTCTACTATGGCTACACCTTC
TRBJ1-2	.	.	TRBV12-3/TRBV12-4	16	CASSHLRDAFNYGYTF	TGTGCCAGCAGTCACCTCCGGGACGCCTTTAACTATGGCTACACCTTC
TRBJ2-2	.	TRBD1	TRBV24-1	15	CATTPGQGFPGELFF	TGTGCCACCACCCCGGGACAGGGCTTCCCCGGGGAGCTGTTTTTT
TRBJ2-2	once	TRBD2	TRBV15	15	CATSSPGLPNGELFF	TGTGCCACCAGCAGTCCGGGACTACCCAACGGGGAGCTGTTTTTT
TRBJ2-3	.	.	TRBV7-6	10	CTSSGDTQYF	TGTACCAGCAGCGGAGATACGCAGTATTTT
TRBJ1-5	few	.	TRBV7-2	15	CASSLAQGSDQPQHF	TGTGCCAGCAGCTTAGCGCAGGGGTCGGATCAGCCCCAGCATTTT
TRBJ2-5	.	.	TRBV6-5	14	CASTTPGDQETQYF	TGTGCCAGCACCACGCCGGGGGACCAAGAGACCCAGTACTTC
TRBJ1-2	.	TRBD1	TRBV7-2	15	CASSSQTGVTCGYTF	TGTGCCAGCAGCTCCCAGACAGGGGTCACCTGTGGCTACACCTTC
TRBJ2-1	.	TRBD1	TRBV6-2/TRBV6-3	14	CASSHRQGTDEQFF	TGTGCCAGCAGTCACAGACAGGGAACAGATGAGCAGTTCTTC
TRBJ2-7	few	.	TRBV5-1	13	CASAGGVSYEQYF	TGCGCCAGCGCAGGAGGGGTCTCCTACGAGCAGTACTTC
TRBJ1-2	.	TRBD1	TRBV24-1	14	CATRDPTGKQGYTF	TGTGCCACCAGGGATCCGACAGGGAAACAAGGCTACACCTTC
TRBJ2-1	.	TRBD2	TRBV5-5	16	CASNLLAGGPFNEQFF	TGTGCCAGCAACCTACTAGCGGGGGGACCCTTCAATGAGCAGTTCTTC
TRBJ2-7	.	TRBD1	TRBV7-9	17	CASSTLAGGGTYNEQYF	TGTGCCAGCAGCACGCTCGCAGGGGGCGGCACTTACAATGAGCAGTACTTC
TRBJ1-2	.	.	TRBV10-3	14	CAISQINHNYGYTF	TGTGCCATCAGCCAGATCAACCACAACTATGGCTACACCTTC
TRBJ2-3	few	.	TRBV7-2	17	CASSLGSRGTSTDTQYF	TGTGCCAGCAGCTTAGGTAGCAGGGGGACTAGCACAGATACGCAGTATTTT
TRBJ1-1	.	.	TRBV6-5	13	CASSYRQNTEAFF	TGTGCCAGCAGTTATCGGCAGAACACTGAAGCTTTCTTT
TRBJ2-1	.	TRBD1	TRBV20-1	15	CSARATGTGNNEQFF	TGCAGTGCTAGAGCCACCGGGACAGGTAACAATGAGCAGTTCTTC
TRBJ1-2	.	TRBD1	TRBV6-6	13	CASISGGDYGYTF	TGTGCCAGCATATCAGGGGGCGACTATGGCTACACCTTC
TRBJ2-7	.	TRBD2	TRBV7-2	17	CASSPKVAASGVYEQYF	TGTGCCAGCAGCCCGAAGGTGGCGGCTAGCGGGGTCTACGAGCAGTACTTC
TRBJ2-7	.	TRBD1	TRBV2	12	CASRQGAGEQYF	TGTGCCAGCAGGCAGGGGGCCGGGGAGCAGTACTTC
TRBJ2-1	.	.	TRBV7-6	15	CASSSRTDDEHEQIF	TGTGCCAGCAGCTCCCGGACAGACGACGAGCATGAGCAGATCTTC
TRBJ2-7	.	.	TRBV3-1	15	CASSPGDGERYEQYF	TGTGCCAGCAGCCCGGGGGACGGAGAGCGCTACGAGCAGTACTTC
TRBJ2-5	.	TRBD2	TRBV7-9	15	CASSPGLAGPGTQYF	TGTGCCAGCAGTCCTGGACTAGCGGGGCCAGGGACCCAGTACTTC
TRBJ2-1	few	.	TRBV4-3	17	CASSQVVGSTTADEQFF	TGCGCCAGCAGCCAAGTAGTTGGTTCTACAACAGCGGATGAGCAGTTCTTC
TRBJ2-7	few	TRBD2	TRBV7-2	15	CASSTSGTTLYEQYF	TGTGCCAGCAGCACTTCCGGGACTACTCTCTACGAGCAGTACTTC
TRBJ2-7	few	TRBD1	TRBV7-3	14	CASSPTGDHYEQYF	TGTGCTAGCAGCCCGACAGGGGATCACTACGAGCAGTACTTC
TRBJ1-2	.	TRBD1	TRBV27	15	CASSLSPGGTGGYTF	TGTGCCAGCAGTTTATCTCCAGGGGGTACAGGGGGCTACACCTTC
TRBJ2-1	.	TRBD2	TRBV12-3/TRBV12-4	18	CASSPSSTTSGSYNEQFF	TGTGCCAGCAGTCCCTCCTCTACGACTAGCGGGTCTTACAATGAGCAGTTCTTC
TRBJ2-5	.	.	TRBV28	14	CASTGWGRQETQYF	TGTGCCAGCACCGGATGGGGGCGGCAAGAGACCCAGTACTTC
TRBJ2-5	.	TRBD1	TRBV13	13	CASSLSRQGEQYF	TGTGCCAGCAGCTTATCGAGACAGGGGGAACAGTACTTC
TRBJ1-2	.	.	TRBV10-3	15	CAISRSPPESYGYTF	TGTGCCATCAGCCGCTCTCCCCCAGAATCCTATGGCTACACCTTC
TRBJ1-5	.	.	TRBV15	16	CATSRDKALGNQPQHF	TGTGCCACCAGCAGAGACAAGGCCCTTGGCAATCAGCCCCAGCATTTT
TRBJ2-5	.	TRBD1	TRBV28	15	CASSLFGQGAETQYF	TGTGCCAGCAGCTTATTTGGACAGGGGGCAGAGACCCAGTACTTC
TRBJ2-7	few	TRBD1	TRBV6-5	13	CASRKAGGYEQYF	TGTGCCAGCAGAAAAGCAGGGGGCTACGAGCAGTACTTC